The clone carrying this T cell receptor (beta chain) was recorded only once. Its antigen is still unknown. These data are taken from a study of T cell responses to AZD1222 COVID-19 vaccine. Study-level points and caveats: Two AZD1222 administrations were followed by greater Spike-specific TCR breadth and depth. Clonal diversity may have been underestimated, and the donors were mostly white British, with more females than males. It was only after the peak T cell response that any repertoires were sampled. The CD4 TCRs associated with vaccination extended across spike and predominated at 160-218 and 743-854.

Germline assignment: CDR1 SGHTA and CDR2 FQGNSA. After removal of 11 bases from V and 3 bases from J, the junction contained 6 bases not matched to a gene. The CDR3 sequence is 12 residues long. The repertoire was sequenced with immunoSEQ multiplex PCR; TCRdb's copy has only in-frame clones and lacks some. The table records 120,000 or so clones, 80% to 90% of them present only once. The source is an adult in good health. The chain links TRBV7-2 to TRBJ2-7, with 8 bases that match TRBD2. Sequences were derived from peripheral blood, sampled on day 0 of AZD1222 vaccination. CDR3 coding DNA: TGTGCCTCCAGCGGGAGTGTCTACGAGCAGTACTTC. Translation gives CASSGSVYEQYF. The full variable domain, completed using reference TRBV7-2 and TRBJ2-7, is GAGVSQSPSNKVTEKGKDVELRCDPISGHTALYWYRQSLGQGLEFLIYFQGNSAPDKSGLPSDRFSAERTGGSVSTLTIQRTQQEDSAVYLCASSGSVYEQYFGPGTRLTVT.